This TCR beta chain was sequenced in a study of identical twins. This clonotype was found many times. In TCRdb, the 5' RACE reads were re-called with MiXCR into one record per CDR3 protein. The table has around 280,000 distinct CDR3 sequences, about 8.3% seen once. The CDR3 length is 14 residues. Trimming at V came to 6 bases and at J to 7 bases, leaving 6 bases not matched to a gene. Germline lookup yields CDR1 MDHEN and CDR2 SYDVKM. The same data also went into a second study, on yellow fever vaccine responses in identical twins.

The clonotype originates from a woman younger than 30 in good health. V usage is TRBV28 and J usage is TRBJ1-6, with 7 positions matching TRBD1. Sequences were obtained from memory (CD45RO+) T cells sorted from blood. In DNA form, the CDR3 reads TGTGCCAGCAGACGACAGGGACAGAATTCACCCCTCCACTTT. It translates to CASRRQGQNSPLHF.